Detailed here is one T cell receptor (beta chain). The CDR3 consists of 15 residues. CDR1 is SGDLS and CDR2 is YYNGEE in the germline V gene. V was trimmed by 2 bases and J by 0 bases, leaving 9 bases between them. Every PCR was spiked with synthetic TCR analog templates. The repertoire was sequenced with immunoSEQ multiplex PCR; TCRdb's copy has only in-frame clones and lacks some. The table shows 40,000 to 55,000 clones, with nearly 85% occurring only once. These data belong to a study of PD-L1 blockade in urothelial cancer. On the study more broadly: Blood yielded a median of about 140,000 T cells per sample.

This chain links TRBV9 with TRBJ1-5, with a tentative D call TRBD1 (5 bases). The source material was PBMCs, sampled around atezolizumab (anti-PD-L1) treatment. This receptor was taken from a man aged 40-55 years with urothelial cancer. For the CDR3, the DNA is TGTGCCAGCAGCGTCGGGGGTAATAGCAATCAGCCCCAGCATTTT. As protein: CASSVGGNSNQPQHF.